The source of this T cell receptor (beta chain) is a study of blood T cells in healthy people across ages. A second PCR of about 7 to 11 cycles used a sample-barcoded 5' primer and a J-beta primer mix. TCRdb reprocessed the 5' RACE reads with MiXCR, giving one entry per CDR3 protein. The table has some 900,000 distinct CDR3 sequences, around 30% seen once. Extraction of total RNA produced a minimum of 5.5 micrograms from each sample. This clonotype was observed many times. Germline and junction disagree at one end, which may indicate a read error. Germline CDR1 reads SGHTA; CDR2 reads FQGNSA. There are 14 residues in the CDR3.

V and J are TRBV7-2 and TRBJ2-3; weak D call: TRBD1 (6 bases). This clonotype was sampled from a woman older than 75 in good health. Sequences were obtained from blood. CDR3 residues: CAGRQAPSTDTQYF. The CDR3 DNA is TGTGCCGGCAGACAGGCACCTAGCACAGATACGCAGTATTTT.